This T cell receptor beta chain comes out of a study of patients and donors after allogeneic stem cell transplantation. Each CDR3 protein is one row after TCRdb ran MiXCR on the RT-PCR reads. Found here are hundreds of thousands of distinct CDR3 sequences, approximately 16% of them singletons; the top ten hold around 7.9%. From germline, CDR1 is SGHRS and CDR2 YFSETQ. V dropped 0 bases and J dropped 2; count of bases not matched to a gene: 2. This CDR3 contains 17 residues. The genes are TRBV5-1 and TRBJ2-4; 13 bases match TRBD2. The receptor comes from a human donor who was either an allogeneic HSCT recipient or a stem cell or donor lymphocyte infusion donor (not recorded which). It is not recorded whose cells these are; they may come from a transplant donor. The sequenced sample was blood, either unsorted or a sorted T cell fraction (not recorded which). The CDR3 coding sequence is TGCGCCAGCAGCTTGGCACTAGCGGGAGGGCCCAAAAACATTCAGTACTTC. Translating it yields CASSLALAGGPKNIQYF.